The clone carrying this T cell receptor beta chain was counted a few times. These data originate in a study of T cells after yellow fever vaccination. Each CDR3 protein gets one entry after TCRdb re-called the 5' RACE reads with MiXCR. This table has 120,000 or so distinct CDR3 sequences, about 16% appearing once. This CDR3 has 16 residues. The V gene lost 1 base and the J gene lost 5 bases, with 16 bases spanning the gap. Germline V gene lookup returns CDR1 SGHRS and CDR2 YFSETQ. The chain joins TRBV5-1 to TRBJ2-1; unclear D gene. The clonotype comes from a young man who received the YFV17D yellow fever vaccine. This sample comprised CD8+ T cells sorted from PBMCs, obtained 5 days after the yellow fever booster vaccination. The CDR3 reads CASSLRSEVDDNEQFF. DNA of the CDR3: TGCGCCAGCAGCTTGCGTAGTGAAGTAGACGACAATGAGCAGTTCTTC.